Given below is one T cell receptor (beta chain) in context. The entry originates in a study of blood T cell repertoires in COVID-19. Across the whole study: The samples span acute and convalescent COVID-19 from the United States, Italy and Spain. Sources were T cells, B-cell-depleted T cells, or PBMCs; the material itself was cDNA or gDNA.

Original processing methods: For nucleated cells, counts were estimated from reference gene primer amplification. The table came from immunoSEQ multiplex PCR; TCRdb's copy has only in-frame clones and leaves some out. V, J and clone size reflect that table, while D and trimming were determined from the DNA. Found here are hundreds of thousands of clones, more than 75% of them singletons; the top ten hold about 0.93%. The CDR3 has 15 amino acids. Germline V gives CDR1 MGHRA, CDR2 YSYEKL. After removal of 1 base from V and 1 base from J, the junction contained 0 bases not matched to a gene. The chain is built from TRBV4-1 and TRBJ2-5, with 10 bases matching TRBD1. Specimen: peripheral blood. This sequence was found in a man aged 35 to 55 with acute or convalescent COVID-19. In nucleotides, the CDR3 is TGCGCCAGCAGCCAAGGGGACAGGGGCCAAGAGACCCAGTACTTC. It encodes CASSQGDRGQETQYF.